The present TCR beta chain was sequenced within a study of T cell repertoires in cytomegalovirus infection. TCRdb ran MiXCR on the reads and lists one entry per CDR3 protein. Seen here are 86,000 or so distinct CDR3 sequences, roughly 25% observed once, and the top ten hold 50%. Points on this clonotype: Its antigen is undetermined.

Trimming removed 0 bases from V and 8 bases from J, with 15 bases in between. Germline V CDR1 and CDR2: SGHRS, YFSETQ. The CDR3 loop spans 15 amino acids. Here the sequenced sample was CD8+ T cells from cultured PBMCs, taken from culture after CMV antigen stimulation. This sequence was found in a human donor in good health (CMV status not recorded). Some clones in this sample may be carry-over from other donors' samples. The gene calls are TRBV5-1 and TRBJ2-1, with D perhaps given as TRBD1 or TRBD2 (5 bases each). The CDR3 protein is CASSLEGPRRDEQFF. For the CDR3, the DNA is TGCGCCAGCAGCTTGGAGGGGCCCCGGCGGGATGAGCAGTTCTTC.